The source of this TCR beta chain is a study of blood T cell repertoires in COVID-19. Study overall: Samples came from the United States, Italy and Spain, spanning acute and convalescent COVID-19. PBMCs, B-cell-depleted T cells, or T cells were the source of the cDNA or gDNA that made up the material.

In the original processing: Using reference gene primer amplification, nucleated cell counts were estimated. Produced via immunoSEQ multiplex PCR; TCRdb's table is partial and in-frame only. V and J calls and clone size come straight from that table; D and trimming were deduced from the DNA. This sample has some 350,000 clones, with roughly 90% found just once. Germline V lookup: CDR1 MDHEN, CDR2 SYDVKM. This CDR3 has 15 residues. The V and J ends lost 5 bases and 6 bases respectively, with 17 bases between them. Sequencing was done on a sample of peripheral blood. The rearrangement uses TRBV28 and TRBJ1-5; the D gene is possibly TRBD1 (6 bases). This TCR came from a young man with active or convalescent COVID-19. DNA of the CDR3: TGTGCCAGCAGTCCGACCCACAGGGTTGGTCAGCCCCAGCATTTT. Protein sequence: CASSPTHRVGQPQHF.